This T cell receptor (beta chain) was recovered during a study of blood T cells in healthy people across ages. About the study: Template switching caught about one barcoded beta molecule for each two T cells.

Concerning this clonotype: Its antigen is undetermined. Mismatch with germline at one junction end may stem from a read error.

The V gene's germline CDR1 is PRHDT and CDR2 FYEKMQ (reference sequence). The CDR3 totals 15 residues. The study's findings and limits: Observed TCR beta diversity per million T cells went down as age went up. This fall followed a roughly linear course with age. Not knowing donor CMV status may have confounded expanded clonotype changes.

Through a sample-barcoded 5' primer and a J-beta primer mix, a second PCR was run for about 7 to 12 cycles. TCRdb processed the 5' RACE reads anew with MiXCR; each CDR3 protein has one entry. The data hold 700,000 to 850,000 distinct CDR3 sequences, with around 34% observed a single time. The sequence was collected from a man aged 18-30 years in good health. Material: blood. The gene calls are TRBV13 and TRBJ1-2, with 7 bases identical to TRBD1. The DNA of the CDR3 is TGTGCCAGCAGCCACCGAGACAGGGCGTCGTATGGCCACACCTTC. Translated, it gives CASSHRDRASYGHTF.